This entry features one T cell receptor beta chain sequence. Data came from immunoSEQ multiplex PCR; TCRdb stores just in-frame clones and leaves some out. Counted here are under 100,000 clones, approximately 94% occurring once; the ten biggest clones make up 0.25%. Germline loops: CDR1 SGHRS, CDR2 YFSETQ. The V end lost 2 bases, the J end lost 5 bases, and 10 bases lay between the germline ends. The CDR3 has 13 residues. These data come from a study of technical replicates of blood from a few donors. This TCR was sampled from a human donor in good health. The gene calls are TRBV5-1 and TRBJ2-5; TRBD1 might be the D (6 bases). Sequenced: T cells isolated from PBMCs. The DNA of the CDR3 is TGCGCCAGCAGCTTTCGGACAGCCGAGACCCAGTACTTC. Protein sequence: CASSFRTAETQYF.